Below, 3 T cell receptor beta chains from the same sample are listed, as sequenced in a study of T cell responses to AZD1222 COVID-19 vaccine (dated by TCRdb to the early 2020s). Libraries were made using the immunoSEQ multiplex PCR assay. Entries here come from immuneACCESS through TCRdb and include only in-frame sequences with V and J called. Some clones fail to appear in such tables; in the studies checked, an unresolved V gene covers under half of the shortfall, and the cause of the remainder is unknown. Counted in this sample were fewer than 200,000 clones; roughly 89% of them appeared once. The top ten clones comprise approximately 1% of the sample. The time point label for this specimen denotes: about 28 days (+/-7) after the second vaccine dose. This material consisted of peripheral blood, taken 28 days after the second AZD1222 dose. The receptor source for this set is an adult who received the AZD1222 COVID-19 vaccine.

The chain carries TRBV4-2 and TRBJ1-6, with 7 bases fitting TRBD1. Germline V lookup: CDR1 LGHNA, CDR2 YNFKEQ. V gave up 2 bases and J gave up 7 bases; unmatched junction bases: 8. This CDR3 contains 16 residues. The CDR3 sequence is CASSQFLGGSNSPLHF. CDR3 sequence (DNA): TGTGCCAGCAGCCAATTCCTAGGGGGCTCCAATTCACCCCTCCACTTT.

This clone was found once. The genes are TRBV18 and TRBJ2-7; 7 nucleotides agree with TRBD1. CDR3 length: 15 residues. Germline CDR1 and CDR2: KGHSH and LQKENI. Trimming at V came to 0 bases and at J to 0 bases, leaving 2 bases not matched to a gene. The CDR3: CASSPPTGISYEQYF. The CDR3, as DNA: TGTGCCAGCTCACCACCGACAGGGATCTCCTACGAGCAGTACTTC.

V gene TRBV6-5 combines with J gene TRBJ1-1; TRBD1 is a possible D gene (5 bases). The V gene lost 8 bases and the J gene lost 3 bases, with 13 bases spanning the gap. The germline V gene encodes CDR1 MNHEY and CDR2 SVGAGI. CDR3 length: 13 residues. CDR3 nucleotide sequence: TGTGCCAGCCCCGAGCGGGGGGACACTGAAGCTTTCTTT. Its protein product is CASPERGDTEAFF.